This TCR beta chain stems from a study of technical replicates of blood from a handful of donors listed by TCRdb under 2017. Measured from the cysteine to the phenylalanine, the CDR3 is 16 residues long. The only DNA kept is the CDR3, 48 bases in frame from the first base. CDR1 and CDR2 were assigned from the germline V gene as MGHRA and YSYEKL. V drops 1 base and J drops 1 base, leaving 13 bases in between. The library came from the immunoSEQ multiplex PCR assay. The table was pulled from immuneACCESS by TCRdb, which kept in-frame rearrangements only. Such tables lose some clones; where checked, under half of the loss comes from unresolved V genes, and the rest has no known cause. This sample comprises about 76,000 clones, around 94% of them detected only once. 0.3% to 0.45% of the sample goes to the ten largest clones. Notes on this clone: No antigen is known for it. Base qualities are not recorded, but no much larger clone differs from it by a single base.

This TCR derives from a human donor in good health. The sample comprised T cells isolated from PBMCs. Rearrangement joined TRBV4-1 to TRBJ2-5, and possibly TRBD2, on 5 matching bases. CDR3 protein: CASSQASSVLQETQYF. The sequence in DNA is TGCGCCAGCAGCCAAGCGAGTAGCGTCCTCCAAGAGACCCAGTACTTC.